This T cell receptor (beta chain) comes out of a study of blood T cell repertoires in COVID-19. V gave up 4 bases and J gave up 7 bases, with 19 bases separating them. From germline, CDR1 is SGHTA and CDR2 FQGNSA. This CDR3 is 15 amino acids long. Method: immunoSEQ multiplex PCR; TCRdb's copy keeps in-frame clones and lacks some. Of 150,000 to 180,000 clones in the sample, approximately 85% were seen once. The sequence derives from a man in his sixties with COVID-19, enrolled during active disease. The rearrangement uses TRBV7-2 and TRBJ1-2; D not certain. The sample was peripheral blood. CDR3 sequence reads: CASSSTPGVERGYTF. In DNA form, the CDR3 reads TGTGCCAGCAGCTCCACGCCGGGAGTAGAGCGTGGCTACACCTTC.